Sequencing of this TCR beta chain was carried out in a study of blood T cells in healthy people across ages. Combining a sample-barcoded 5' primer with a J-beta primer mix, a second PCR ran for roughly 7 to 11 cycles. MiXCR, run by TCRdb on the 5' RACE reads, gives a single entry per CDR3 protein. The sample records under 1,000,000 distinct CDR3 sequences, about 46% being singletons. This clonotype has ten or more counts. Its specificity is not known. Per germline, CDR1 MNHEY and CDR2 SVGEGT. V was pared by 4 bases and J by 0 bases, with 11 bases between. This CDR3 contains 15 residues. Study-wide points: Diversity estimated from one million T cells was considered an underestimate.

Total RNA extraction produced at least 5.5 micrograms (per sample) for the study. The chain couples TRBV6-2 or TRBV6-3 to TRBJ2-3; tentative D call: TRBD1 (7 bases). The sequenced sample consisted of blood. This TCR derives from a man older than 75 in good health. Here the CDR3 DNA reads TGTGCCAGCAGTTTCCAGGGGGGTAGCACAGATACGCAGTATTTT. Translation gives CASSFQGGSTDTQYF.